A selection of T cell receptor beta chains follows, all from one sample in a study of early T cells in non-severe SARS-CoV-2 infection. A single record per CDR3 protein comes from TCRdb applying MiXCR to the 5' RACE reads. The sample holds about 63,000 distinct CDR3 sequences, 10% to 15% seen once. Material for sequencing was whole blood. The receptors here all came from an adult who was a healthcare worker with PCR-confirmed SARS-CoV-2 infection or an uninfected control (not recorded which). Each CDR3 is given with its conserved first and last residue. The order of the fields is CDR3 protein, CDR3 DNA, D gene, J gene, V gene, clone size. A D gene is named only where the DNA matches it firmly. Rows may omit the clone size; those that give it use once, few, many or a size class.

CASTLNRGEKLFF	TGTGCCAGCACCTTAAACAGGGGAGAAAAACTGTTTTTT	TRBD1	TRBJ1-4	TRBV6-1	NA
CASSFRDGTYNEQFF	TGTGCCAGCAGTTTCCGGGACGGGACCTACAATGAGCAGTTCTTC	NA	TRBJ2-1	TRBV11-3	NA
CASSYDREAYNEQFF	TGTGCCAGCAGTTACGACAGGGAGGCTTACAATGAGCAGTTCTTC	NA	TRBJ2-1	TRBV6-5	many
CASSQEGSGGAGYTF	TGTGCCAGCAGCCAAGAAGGGTCGGGAGGTGCCGGCTACACCTTC	NA	TRBJ1-2	TRBV14	many
CASSPLGTGTLYYGYTF	TGTGCCAGCAGCCCACTCGGGACAGGGACACTTTACTATGGCTACACCTTC	TRBD1	TRBJ1-2	TRBV12-3/TRBV12-4	many
CASSQDKADYNEQFF	TGCGCCAGCAGCCAAGATAAGGCGGACTACAATGAGCAGTTCTTC	NA	TRBJ2-1	TRBV4-1	few
CASTTGTGSQPQHF	TGTGCCAGTACCACCGGGACAGGGAGTCAGCCCCAGCATTTT	TRBD1	TRBJ1-5	TRBV19	many
CASSQTRSEQYF	TGTGCCAGCAGCCAGACCCGAAGTGAGCAGTACTTC	NA	TRBJ2-7	TRBV3-1	many
CASSPPSGGMNTEAFF	TGTGCCAGCTCACCACCGTCGGGAGGCATGAACACTGAAGCTTTCTTT	NA	TRBJ1-1	TRBV18	many
CASTSWGQETQYF	TGTGCCAGCACCTCTTGGGGTCAAGAGACCCAGTACTTC	NA	TRBJ2-5	TRBV6-2/TRBV6-3	many
CASQGYEQYF	TGCGCCAGTCAGGGGTACGAGCAGTACTTC	NA	TRBJ2-7	TRBV10-2	NA
CSVVGNTGELFF	TGCAGCGTTGTGGGGAACACCGGGGAGCTGTTTTTT	NA	TRBJ2-2	TRBV29-1	NA
CATAVRGASEQYF	TGTGCCACCGCGGTTCGGGGGGCCTCCGAGCAGTACTTC	NA	TRBJ2-7	TRBV19	few
CASSPDRVSNQPQHF	TGCGCCAGCAGCCCGGACAGGGTCAGCAATCAGCCCCAGCATTTT	TRBD1	TRBJ1-5	TRBV4-3	NA
CASSQDLLAGALDTQYF	TGTGCCAGCAGCCAAGATTTACTAGCGGGGGCCTTAGATACGCAGTATTTT	TRBD2	TRBJ2-3	TRBV4-2	many
CASSWRTGLNSPLHF	TGTGCCAGCAGTTGGAGAACAGGACTCAATTCACCCCTCCACTTT	NA	TRBJ1-6	TRBV6-6	NA
CASSQERGLGYTF	TGCGCCAGCAGCCAAGAAAGGGGGCTTGGCTACACCTTC	TRBD1	TRBJ1-2	TRBV4-1	many
CASSEDVGLTDTQYF	TGTGCCAGCAGTGAGGATGTAGGGTTGACAGATACGCAGTATTTT	NA	TRBJ2-3	TRBV25-1	few
CASSLDIGSADTQYF	TGTGCCAGCAGCTTAGACATAGGGTCGGCAGATACGCAGTATTTT	NA	TRBJ2-3	TRBV11-2	many
CASSLRDRGAGANVLTF	TGTGCCAGCAGCCTCCGGGACAGGGGAGCTGGGGCCAACGTCCTGACTTTC	TRBD1	TRBJ2-6	TRBV9	many
CASRPITGELFF	TGTGCCAGCAGACCCATCACCGGGGAGCTGTTTTTT	NA	TRBJ2-2	TRBV11-2	many
CASSQDTGYNEQFF	TGCGCCAGCAGCCAAGATACAGGATACAATGAGCAGTTCTTC	NA	TRBJ2-1	TRBV4-3	many
CASSPTSGGTYEQYF	TGTGCCAGCAGCCCTACTAGCGGGGGGACCTACGAGCAGTACTTC	TRBD2	TRBJ2-7	TRBV7-2	many
CSVEDLWGGETQYF	TGCAGCGTTGAAGATCTTTGGGGAGGGGAGACCCAGTACTTC	TRBD2	TRBJ2-5	TRBV29-1	few
CASSLDETQYF	TGTGCCAGCAGCTTAGACGAGACCCAGTACTTC	NA	TRBJ2-5	TRBV7-6	many
CASSSTTGAKNIQYF	TGCGCCAGCAGCTCCACGACAGGGGCCAAAAACATTCAGTACTTC	TRBD1	TRBJ2-4	TRBV5-1	many
CASSLWYNQPQHF	TGTGCCAGCAGCTTGTGGTACAATCAGCCCCAGCATTTT	NA	TRBJ1-5	TRBV5-8	many
CASSDVGKNSPLHF	TGTGCCAGCAGTGACGTTGGCAAGAATTCACCCCTCCACTTT	NA	TRBJ1-6	TRBV25-1	NA
CASSQGRLAGAQHQETQYF	TGTGCCAGCAGCCAAGGACGGCTAGCGGGGGCCCAACACCAAGAGACCCAGTACTTC	TRBD2	TRBJ2-5	TRBV4-2	many
CASSLGAGALNTEAFF	TGTGCCAGCAGCTTAGGTGCGGGGGCGTTGAACACTGAAGCTTTCTTT	NA	TRBJ1-1	TRBV11-1	few
CASSQYGGPGNEQFF	TGCGCCAGCAGCCAGTACGGGGGGCCCGGCAATGAGCAGTTCTTC	NA	TRBJ2-1	TRBV4-3	many
CASSSSSYEQYF	TGTGCCAGCAGTTCCTCCTCCTACGAGCAGTACTTC	NA	TRBJ2-7	TRBV12-3/TRBV12-4	many
CASSWPGAKNIQYF	TGTGCCAGCAGCTGGCCCGGAGCCAAAAACATTCAGTACTTC	NA	TRBJ2-4	TRBV5-4	many
CASSVGPDKNIQYF	TGTGCCAGCAGCGTGGGTCCCGACAAAAACATTCAGTACTTC	NA	TRBJ2-4	TRBV9	many
CATSSEGRGYGYTF	TGTGCCACCAGCAGCGAGGGACGGGGCTATGGCTACACCTTC	NA	TRBJ1-2	TRBV15	few
CASSLDGSAKGVDTQYF	TGTGCCAGCAGCTTGGATGGGTCTGCCAAGGGGGTAGATACGCAGTATTTT	NA	TRBJ2-3	TRBV5-6	NA
CASSLVETGGSYNEQFF	TGTGCTAGCAGCTTGGTAGAGACGGGGGGCTCCTACAATGAGCAGTTCTTC	TRBD2	TRBJ2-1	TRBV7-7	many
CASSLGAETVTDTQYF	TGTGCCAGCAGCTTAGGGGCGGAGACAGTAACAGATACGCAGTATTTT	NA	TRBJ2-3	TRBV7-6	many
CASSPDGGVITDTQYF	TGCGCCAGCAGCCCCGATGGGGGGGTTATCACAGATACGCAGTATTTT	TRBD2	TRBJ2-3	TRBV5-1	many
CASSRGTDYLGPQHF	TGTGCCAGCAGCCGCGGGACAGATTACCTCGGGCCCCAGCATTTT	TRBD1	TRBJ1-5	TRBV7-9	many
CAAEAGIDYNEQFF	TGTGCCGCGGAAGCGGGGATCGACTACAATGAGCAGTTCTTC	TRBD2	TRBJ2-1	TRBV6-1	few
CSARRRSTDTQYF	TGCAGTGCCCGAAGACGGAGCACAGATACGCAGTATTTT	NA	TRBJ2-3	TRBV20-1	NA
CASTRDSSTDTQYF	TGTGCCAGCACCAGGGACTCTAGCACAGATACGCAGTATTTT	NA	TRBJ2-3	TRBV7-2	once
CASSPRLDTQYF	TGTGCCAGCAGCCCACGACTGGATACGCAGTATTTT	NA	TRBJ2-3	TRBV11-2	many
CASSESASTDTQYF	TGCGCCAGCAGTGAGTCGGCCTCCACAGATACGCAGTATTTT	NA	TRBJ2-3	TRBV10-1	NA
CASSESGHIEAFF	TGCGCCAGCAGTGAGTCGGGACATATTGAAGCTTTCTTT	NA	TRBJ1-1	TRBV10-1	many
CASSWKGETNEKLFF	TGTGCCAGCAGCTGGAAAGGGGAAACTAATGAAAAACTGTTTTTT	NA	TRBJ1-4	TRBV5-4	many
CASSLGVDRYNEQFF	TGTGCCAGCAGCTTAGGGGTGGACAGGTACAATGAGCAGTTCTTC	TRBD1	TRBJ2-1	TRBV7-8	NA